This T cell receptor beta chain appears in the sequencing data of a study of T-cell memory formation after mild COVID-19. Study-wide context: In these data, TCR clusters were largely donor specific.

This clonotype turned up a few times. The antigen is unknown. Using constant-segment primers, 5'RACE produced TCR alpha and TCR beta cDNA libraries carrying sample barcodes and UMIs. From the 5' RACE reads, TCRdb called clonotypes with MiXCR, one entry per CDR3 protein. Here the sample spans some 130,000 distinct CDR3 sequences, approximately 15% being singletons. Trimming at V came to 3 bases and at J to 5 bases, leaving 12 bases not matched to a gene. Germline-derived CDR1 and CDR2 are LNHDA and SQIVND (reference sequence). The CDR3 is 17 residues long. Study conclusions and caveats: Clones shrinking between day 15 and 85 showed a balanced CD4/CD8 split, and those that grew later tilted toward CD4+. CM and EM subsets held most contracting CD4+ clones; EMRA held CD8+ ones.

The sequenced sample consisted of PBMCs or a T cell subset sorted from them (not recorded which). This chain links TRBV19 with TRBJ2-1; TRBD2 matches 8 bases. The receptor comes from an adult woman who had mild COVID-19 (a few samples of this study predate the infection). Cell type and time point are not known. CDR3 sequence: CASSISQAAAGDNEQFF. CDR3 sequence (DNA): TGTGCCAGTAGTATTTCGCAAGCGGCAGCGGGGGACAATGAGCAGTTCTTC.